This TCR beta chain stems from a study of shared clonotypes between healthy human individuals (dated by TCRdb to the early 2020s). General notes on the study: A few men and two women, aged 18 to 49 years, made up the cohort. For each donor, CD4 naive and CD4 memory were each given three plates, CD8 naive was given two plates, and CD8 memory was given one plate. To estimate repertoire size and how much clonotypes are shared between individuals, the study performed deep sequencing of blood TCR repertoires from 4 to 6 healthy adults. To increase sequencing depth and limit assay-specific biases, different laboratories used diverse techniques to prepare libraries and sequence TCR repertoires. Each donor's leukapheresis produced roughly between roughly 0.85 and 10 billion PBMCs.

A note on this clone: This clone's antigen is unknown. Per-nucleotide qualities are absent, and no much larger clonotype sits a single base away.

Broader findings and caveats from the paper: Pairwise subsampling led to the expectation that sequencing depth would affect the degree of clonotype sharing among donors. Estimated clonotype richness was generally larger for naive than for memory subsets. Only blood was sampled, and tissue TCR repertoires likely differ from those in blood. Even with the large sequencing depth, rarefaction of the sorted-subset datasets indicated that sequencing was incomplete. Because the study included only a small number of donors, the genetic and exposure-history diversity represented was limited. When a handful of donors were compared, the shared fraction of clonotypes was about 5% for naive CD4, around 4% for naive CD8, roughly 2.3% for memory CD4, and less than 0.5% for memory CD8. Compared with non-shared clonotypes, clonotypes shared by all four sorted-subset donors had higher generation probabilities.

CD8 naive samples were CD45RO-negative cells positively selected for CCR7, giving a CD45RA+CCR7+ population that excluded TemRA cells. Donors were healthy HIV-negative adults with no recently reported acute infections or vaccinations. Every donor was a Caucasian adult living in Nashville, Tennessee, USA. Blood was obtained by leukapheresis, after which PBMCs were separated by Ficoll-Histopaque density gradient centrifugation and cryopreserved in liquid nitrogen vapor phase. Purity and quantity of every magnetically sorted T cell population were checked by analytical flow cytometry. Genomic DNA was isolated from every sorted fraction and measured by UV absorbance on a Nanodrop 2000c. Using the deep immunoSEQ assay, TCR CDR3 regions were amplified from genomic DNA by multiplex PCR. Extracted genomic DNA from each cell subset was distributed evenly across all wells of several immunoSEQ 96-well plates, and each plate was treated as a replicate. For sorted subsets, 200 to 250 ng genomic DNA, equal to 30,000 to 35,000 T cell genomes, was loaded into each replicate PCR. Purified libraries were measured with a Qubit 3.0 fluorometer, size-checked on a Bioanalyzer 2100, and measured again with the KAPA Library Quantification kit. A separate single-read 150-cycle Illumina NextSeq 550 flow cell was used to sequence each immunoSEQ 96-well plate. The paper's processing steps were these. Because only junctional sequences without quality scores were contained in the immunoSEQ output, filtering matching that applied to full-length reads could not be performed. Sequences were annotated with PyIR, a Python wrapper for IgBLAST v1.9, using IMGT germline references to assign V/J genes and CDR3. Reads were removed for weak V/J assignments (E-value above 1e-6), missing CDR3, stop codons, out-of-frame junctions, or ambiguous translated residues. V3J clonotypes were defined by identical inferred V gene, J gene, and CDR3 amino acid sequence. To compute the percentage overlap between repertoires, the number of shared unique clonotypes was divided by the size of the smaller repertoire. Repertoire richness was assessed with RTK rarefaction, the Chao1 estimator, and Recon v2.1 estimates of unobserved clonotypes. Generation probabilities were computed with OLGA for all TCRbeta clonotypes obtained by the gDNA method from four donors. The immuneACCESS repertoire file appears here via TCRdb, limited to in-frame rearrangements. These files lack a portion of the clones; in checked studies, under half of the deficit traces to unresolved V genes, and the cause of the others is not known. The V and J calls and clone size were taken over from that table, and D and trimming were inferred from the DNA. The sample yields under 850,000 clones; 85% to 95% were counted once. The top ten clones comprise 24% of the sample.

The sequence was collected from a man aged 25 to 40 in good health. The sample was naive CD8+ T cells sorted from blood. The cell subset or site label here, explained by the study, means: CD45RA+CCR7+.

The nucleotide sequence is TGTGCCAGCAGGTCCTTTGGGGGTGGGGCCAACGTCCTGACTTTC. This gives the protein CASRSFGGGANVLTF. The chain links TRBV11-2 with TRBJ2-6; the D call could be TRBD1 or TRBD2, with each sharing 5 bases. V sheds 6 bases and J sheds 3 bases, leaving 12 bases between their ends. As encoded in the germline V gene, CDR1 is SGHAT while CDR2 is FQNNGV. The CDR3 holds 15 amino acids from the cysteine to the phenylalanine. Only the CDR3 portion is preserved as DNA: 45 bases, with reading frame beginning at the first base. The reference TRBV11-2 and TRBJ2-6 proteins fill in what lies around the CDR3, so the full variable domain reads EAGVAQSPRYKIIEKRQSVAFWCNPISGHATLYWYQQILGQGPKLLIQFQNNGVVDDSQLPKDRFSAERLKGVDSTLKIQPAKLEDSAVYLCASRSFGGGANVLTFGAGSRLTVL.